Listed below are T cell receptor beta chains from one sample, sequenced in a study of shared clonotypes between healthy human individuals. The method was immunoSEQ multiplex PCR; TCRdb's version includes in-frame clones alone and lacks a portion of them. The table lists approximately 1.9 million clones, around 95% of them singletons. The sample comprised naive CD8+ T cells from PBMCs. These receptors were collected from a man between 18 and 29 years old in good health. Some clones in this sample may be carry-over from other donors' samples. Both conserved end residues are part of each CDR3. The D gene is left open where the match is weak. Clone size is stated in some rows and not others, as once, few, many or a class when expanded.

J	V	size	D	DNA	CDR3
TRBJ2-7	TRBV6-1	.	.	TGTGCCAGCAGGAAAGCGCTAGCTTCCCTCGAGCAGTACTTC	CASRKALASLEQYF
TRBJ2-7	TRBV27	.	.	TGTGCCAGCAGTTTTTCCTCGGGCCCCACCCTTTACGAGCAGTACTTC	CASSFSSGPTLYEQYF
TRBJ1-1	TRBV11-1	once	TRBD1	TGTGCCAGCAGCCCCACCTCTGGGACAGTGATGAACACTGAAGCTTTCTTT	CASSPTSGTVMNTEAFF
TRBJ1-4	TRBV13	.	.	TGTGCCAGCAGTTTTTATGGGTGGCAGGGAGGAGAAAAACTGTTTTTT	CASSFYGWQGGEKLFF
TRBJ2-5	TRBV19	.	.	TGTGCCAGTAGTATCACCCACTGGGAGACCCAGTACTTC	CASSITHWETQYF
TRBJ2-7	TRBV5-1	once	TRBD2	TGCGCCAGCAGCTTGGCGACTAGCGGCCTCCCCTACGAGCAGTACTTC	CASSLATSGLPYEQYF
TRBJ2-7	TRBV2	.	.	TGTGCCAGCAGTGAGAGGCAGAAGACCTACGAGCAGTACTTC	CASSERQKTYEQYF
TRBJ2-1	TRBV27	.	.	TGTGCCAGCAGTTTATCGATCGGAAATGAGCAGTTCTTC	CASSLSIGNEQFF
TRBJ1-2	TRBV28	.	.	TGTGCCAGCAGTGCCACGCTGACGGGTGGCTACACCTTC	CASSATLTGGYTF
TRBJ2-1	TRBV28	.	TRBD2	TGTGCCAGCAGCACTAGCGGGAGGGCCTACAATGAGCAGTTCTTC	CASSTSGRAYNEQFF
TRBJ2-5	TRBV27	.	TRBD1	TGTGCCAGCAGTCCATGGGACAGGCAAGAGACCCAGTACTTC	CASSPWDRQETQYF
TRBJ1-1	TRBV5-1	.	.	TGCGCCAGCAGCTTGGTGGCGGGATCGAACACTGAAGCTTTCTTT	CASSLVAGSNTEAFF
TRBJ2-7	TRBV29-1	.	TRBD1	TGCAGCGTTGTTGAGGACAGGTTCTACGAGCAGTACTTC	CSVVEDRFYEQYF
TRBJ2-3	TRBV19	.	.	TGTGCCAGTAGTATAACCCGCACTAGCACAGATACGCAGTATTTT	CASSITRTSTDTQYF
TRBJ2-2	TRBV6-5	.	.	TGTGCCAGCAGCCTACGAGGACCCGGGGAGCTGTTTTTT	CASSLRGPGELFF
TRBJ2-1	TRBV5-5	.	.	TGTGCCAGCAGCTTTTTCCCTCAGAGCTCCTACAATGAGCAGTTCTTC	CASSFFPQSSYNEQFF
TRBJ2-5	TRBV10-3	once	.	TGTGCCATCAGACTGGGGGAGGGGGACCAGTACTTC	CAIRLGEGDQYF
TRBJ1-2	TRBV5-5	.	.	TGTGCCAGCAGGGGGACCAACTATGGCTACACCTTC	CASRGTNYGYTF
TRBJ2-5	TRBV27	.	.	TGTGCCAGCAGTTCCTTCACAGGGAAGATAGAAGAGACCCAGTACTTC	CASSSFTGKIEETQYF
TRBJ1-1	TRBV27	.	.	TGTGCCAGCAGTCTAACCGGACGGATGAACACTGAAGCTTTCTTT	CASSLTGRMNTEAFF
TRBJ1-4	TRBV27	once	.	TGTGCCAGCAGTTTACAGAGTCCCGCAACTAATGAAAAACTGTTTTTT	CASSLQSPATNEKLFF
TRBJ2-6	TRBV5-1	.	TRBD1	TGCGCCAGCAGCGGGGGACAGGGTCCTGGGGCCAACGTCCTGACTTTC	CASSGGQGPGANVLTF
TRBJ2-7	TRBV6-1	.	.	TGTGCCAGCAGTGTTCAGGGCCCATCTTTCGAGCAGTACTTC	CASSVQGPSFEQYF
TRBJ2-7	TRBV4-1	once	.	TGCGCCAGCAGCCAAGAGGCGCCAGGCCCCTACGAGCAGTACTTC	CASSQEAPGPYEQYF
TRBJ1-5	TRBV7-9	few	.	TGTGCCAGCAGCCCTGACAATCAGCCCCAGCATTTT	CASSPDNQPQHF
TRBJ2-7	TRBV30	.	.	TGTGCCTGGAATTTGGATTACGAGCAGTACTTC	CAWNLDYEQYF
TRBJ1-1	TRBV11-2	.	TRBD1	TGTGCCAGCAGCTATCCAACAGGGGGATTTGCTGAAGCTTTCTTT	CASSYPTGGFAEAFF
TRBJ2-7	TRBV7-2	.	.	TGTGCCAGCAGCCCACTAGGGGGGGTCCCTTACGAGCAGTACTTC	CASSPLGGVPYEQYF
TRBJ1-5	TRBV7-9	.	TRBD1	TGTGCCAGCAGCGCCGGGACAGAAAGCAATCAGCCCCAGCATTTT	CASSAGTESNQPQHF
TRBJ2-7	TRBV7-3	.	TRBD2	TGTGCCAGCAGCTTCGGCGGGAGAGGGTACGAGCAGTACTTC	CASSFGGRGYEQYF
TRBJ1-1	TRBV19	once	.	TGTGCCACCTTGAGGGGGGAGGACACTGAAGCTTTCTTT	CATLRGEDTEAFF
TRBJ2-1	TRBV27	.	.	TGTGCCAGCACCAATGGACAAGTAAACAATGAGCAGTTCTTC	CASTNGQVNNEQFF
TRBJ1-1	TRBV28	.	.	TGTGCCAGCAGAGTGATGAACACTGAAGCTTTCTTT	CASRVMNTEAFF
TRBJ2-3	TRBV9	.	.	TGTGCCAGCAGCGTAGGGGGTAGCAGATACACAGATACGCAGTATTTT	CASSVGGSRYTDTQYF
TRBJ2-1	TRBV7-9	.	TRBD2	TGTGCCAGCAGCTTCCGACCCCTAGCGGGAGAGGTGCAGTATGAGCAGTTCTTC	CASSFRPLAGEVQYEQFF
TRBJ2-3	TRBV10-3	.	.	TGTGCCATCAGCCAGCCCAGAACAGATACGCAGTATTTT	CAISQPRTDTQYF
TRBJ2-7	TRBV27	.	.	TGTGCCAGCAGTTTTCACTTTCAGGGTTACGAGCAGTACTTC	CASSFHFQGYEQYF
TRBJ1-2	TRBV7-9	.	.	TGTGCCAGCAGCTTACCGGGGGGCAGTTCGCTCTATGGCTACACCTTC	CASSLPGGSSLYGYTF
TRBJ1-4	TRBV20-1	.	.	TGCAGTGGCAGGGGAAGCGAAAAACTGTTTTTT	CSGRGSEKLFF
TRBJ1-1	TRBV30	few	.	TGTGCCTGGATCGGGATGGGGAACACTGAAGCTTTCTTT	CAWIGMGNTEAFF
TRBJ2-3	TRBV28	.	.	TGTGCCAGCAGTTTAGGCCAGTTTAGCACAGATACGCAGTATTTT	CASSLGQFSTDTQYF
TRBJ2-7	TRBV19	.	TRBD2	TGTGCCAGTAGTTCACTGACTAGCGGGACTTACGAGCAGTACTTC	CASSSLTSGTYEQYF
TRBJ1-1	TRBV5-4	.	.	TGTGCCAGCAGCTTGTCACCTTCCCTTGAAGCTTTCTTT	CASSLSPSLEAFF
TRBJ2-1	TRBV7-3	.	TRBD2	TGTGCCAGCAGCCCCTTTTTTCCCCTGGCTGCGGGAGACGATAATGAGCAGTTCTTC	CASSPFFPLAAGDDNEQFF
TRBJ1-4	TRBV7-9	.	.	TGTGCCAGCAGCTTAGGGACCTCATGGGGTGAAAAACTGTTTTTT	CASSLGTSWGEKLFF
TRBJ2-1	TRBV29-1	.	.	TGCAGCGTTGAAAGCCAGTTCTTC	CSVESQFF
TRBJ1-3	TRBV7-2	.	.	TGTGCCAGCAGCTTTTCTGGTTCCGGAAACACCATATATTTT	CASSFSGSGNTIYF
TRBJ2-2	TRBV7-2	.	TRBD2	TGTGCCAGCAGCGCACCGGGACTAGCATTCACCGGGGAGCTGTTTTTT	CASSAPGLAFTGELFF
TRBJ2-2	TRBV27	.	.	TGTGCCAGCAGTCCGAGACAGGATATGGGGGAGCTGTTTTTT	CASSPRQDMGELFF
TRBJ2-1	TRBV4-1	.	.	TGCGCCAGCAGCCAAGAGAGCGACGGGGAGGACAATGAGCAGTTCTTC	CASSQESDGEDNEQFF
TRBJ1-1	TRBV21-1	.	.	TGTGCCAGCAGCAAAATCGGTGGAGCTGAAGCTTTCTTT	CASSKIGGAEAFF
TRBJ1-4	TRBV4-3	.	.	TGCGCCAGCAGCCACCCTCAGGGACCTCCTTTTGAGAGCGAAAAACTGTTTTTT	CASSHPQGPPFESEKLFF
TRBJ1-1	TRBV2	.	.	TGTGCCAGCTGGTGGGGCACTGAAGCTTTCTTT	CASWWGTEAFF
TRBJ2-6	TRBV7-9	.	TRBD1	TGTGCCAGCAGCCCGCCGACAGGGGACGGGGCCAACGTCCTGACTTTC	CASSPPTGDGANVLTF